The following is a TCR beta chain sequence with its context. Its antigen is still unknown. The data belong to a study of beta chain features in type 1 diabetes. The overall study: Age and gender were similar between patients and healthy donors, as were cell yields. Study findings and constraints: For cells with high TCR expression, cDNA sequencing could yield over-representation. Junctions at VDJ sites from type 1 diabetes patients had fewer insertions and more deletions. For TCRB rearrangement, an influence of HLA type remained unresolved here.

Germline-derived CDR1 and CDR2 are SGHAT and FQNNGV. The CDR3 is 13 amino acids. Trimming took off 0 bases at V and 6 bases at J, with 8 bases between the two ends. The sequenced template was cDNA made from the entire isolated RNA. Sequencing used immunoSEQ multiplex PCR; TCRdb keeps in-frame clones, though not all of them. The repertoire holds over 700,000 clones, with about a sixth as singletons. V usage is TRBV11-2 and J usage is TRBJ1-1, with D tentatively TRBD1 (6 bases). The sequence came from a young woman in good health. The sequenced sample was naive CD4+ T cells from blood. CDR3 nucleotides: TGTGCCAGCAGCTTAGATCGGGGGCCTGAAGCTTTCTTT. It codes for CASSLDRGPEAFF.